Listed below are T cell receptor beta chains from one sample, sequenced in a study of spatial heterogeneity in lung cancer. TCRdb reanalysed the 5' RACE reads using MiXCR and keeps one entry per CDR3 protein. Of about 120,000 distinct CDR3 sequences in the sample, roughly an eighth were seen once. The material sequenced was PBMCs, taken at follow-up. The receptors were sampled from a male donor with early-stage non-small cell lung cancer. Each CDR3 is given without its conserved first and last residue. D genes are given only for firm matches. Size is stated for part of the rows, as once, few or many counts, or as a class when the clone is expanded.

j_gene | v_gene | d_gene | abundance | CDR3aa
TRBJ1-5 | TRBV4-1 | NA | few | ASSQDRGEMSNQPQH
TRBJ2-4 | TRBV5-6 | NA | NA | ASSLGAFAKNIQY
TRBJ2-1 | TRBV6-6 | NA | many | ATQILNEQF
TRBJ1-1 | TRBV29-1 | NA | many | SVGEPNTEAF
TRBJ2-2 | TRBV29-1 | NA | many | SVGGPGRNTGELF
TRBJ1-5 | TRBV5-1 | NA | many | ASSAQGASNQPQH
TRBJ1-5 | TRBV5-4 | NA | NA | ALLPGGNQPQH
TRBJ2-1 | TRBV10-3 | TRBD1 | few | AISEWTGTGNNEQF
TRBJ2-1 | TRBV7-9 | NA | few | ASSPYRSSYNEQF
TRBJ2-7 | TRBV20-1 | NA | few | SARAQTGEQY
TRBJ2-6 | TRBV4-3 | TRBD1 | NA | ASSQQGARSGANVLT
TRBJ2-7 | TRBV7-6 | TRBD1 | many | ASSLAPGQGTLEQY
TRBJ2-7 | TRBV28 | NA | many | ASSGDGSYEQY
TRBJ1-2 | TRBV6-5 | TRBD1 | few | ATRTGFGYT
TRBJ2-2 | TRBV11-2 | NA | NA | ASSPQGPSNTGELF
TRBJ1-1 | TRBV18 | NA | NA | ASSPGTSANTEAF
TRBJ2-6 | TRBV9 | NA | many | ASSVAGANVLT
TRBJ1-6 | TRBV9 | NA | NA | ASSQAGDNSPLH
TRBJ2-3 | TRBV7-2 | NA | few | ASSWGSSTDTQY
TRBJ2-3 | TRBV7-2 | TRBD2 | many | ASSQSGGAGDTQY
TRBJ1-1 | TRBV7-9 | TRBD1 | NA | ASSPLRDRETEAF
TRBJ2-7 | TRBV6-2/TRBV6-3 | NA | many | ASSYFGSYEQY
TRBJ2-2 | TRBV6-5 | NA | once | ASSRGQLRRELF
TRBJ2-1 | TRBV10-3 | TRBD1 | many | AIRNRGAGDEQF
TRBJ2-5 | TRBV7-2 | NA | NA | ASSLWGQETQY
TRBJ2-1 | TRBV29-1 | NA | few | SVEDPTGRGDEQF
TRBJ1-2 | TRBV4-2 | NA | NA | ASSQVGPPGTYGYT
TRBJ2-7 | TRBV4-3 | NA | many | ASSQAFSTGFHEQY
TRBJ1-4 | TRBV20-1 | NA | few | SASAVSDRSQLF
TRBJ1-2 | TRBV28 | NA | few | ASSLDVYGYT
TRBJ2-7 | TRBV20-1 | TRBD2 | few | SARDWGGSSSYEQY
TRBJ2-1 | TRBV10-3 | NA | NA | AISFHAGPSGEQF
TRBJ2-2 | TRBV30 | TRBD1 | many | AWSRGRQGAVGELF
TRBJ2-3 | TRBV7-2 | NA | few | ASSLGGSDTQY
TRBJ1-2 | TRBV20-1 | NA | few | SARDIANYGYT
TRBJ2-1 | TRBV11-2 | TRBD2 | NA | ASSLPGTSPGAF
TRBJ1-1 | TRBV5-1 | TRBD1 | many | ASSFQGARTEAF
TRBJ2-7 | TRBV4-1 | NA | few | ASSQEIRGAHYEQY
TRBJ1-5 | TRBV7-2 | NA | many | ASSLDGWYNQPQH
TRBJ2-7 | TRBV7-9 | TRBD1 | NA | ASSPVPGTGMHEQY
TRBJ2-1 | TRBV6-5 | TRBD2 | NA | ASTLRGTSGGRDEQF
TRBJ1-6 | TRBV28 | NA | NA | ASSLVPRNSPLH
TRBJ2-7 | TRBV29-1 | NA | many | SVTNFDRAYEQY
TRBJ2-3 | TRBV20-1 | TRBD1 | few | SARERGAGTGTDTQY
TRBJ2-1 | TRBV15 | TRBD2 | many | ATKPRYSGRLNEQF
TRBJ2-5 | TRBV20-1 | TRBD2 | many | SAPTGTSQETQY
TRBJ2-4 | TRBV7-2 | TRBD2 | few | ASSLAGGVAKNIQY
TRBJ1-5 | TRBV20-1 | NA | few | SARDSRDNQPQH
TRBJ1-1 | TRBV27 | NA | many | ASSSLGLQYGAF
TRBJ2-7 | TRBV4-2 | NA | few | ASSHAGTGGDEQY
TRBJ2-7 | TRBV28 | NA | few | ASSVSGTPDYEQY
TRBJ1-1 | TRBV20-1 | TRBD1 | NA | RAIRGVTTEAF
TRBJ2-3 | TRBV10-3 | TRBD2 | NA | AARASGGTDTQY
TRBJ1-1 | TRBV12-3/TRBV12-4 | TRBD1 | few | ASSSSRDRVSEAF
TRBJ2-3 | TRBV5-1 | NA | NA | ASSLEGSTDTQY
TRBJ2-7 | TRBV4-3 | NA | many | ASSQDTRAYEQY
TRBJ1-2 | TRBV6-2/TRBV6-3 | NA | few | ASSSEFWSGYT
TRBJ1-1 | TRBV29-1 | NA | few | SVGGNLNTEAF
TRBJ2-7 | TRBV29-1 | NA | few | SARTDSSYEQY
TRBJ2-3 | TRBV29-1 | NA | NA | SVDRMDDRDTQY